Listed below are T cell receptor beta chains from one sample, sequenced in a study of blood T cells in healthy people across ages. TCRdb fed the 5' RACE reads into MiXCR, producing one record per CDR3 protein. The repertoire holds hundreds of thousands of distinct CDR3 sequences, with just under 25% as singletons. Separately, the same data were catalogued under a study of T cells of mothers and their children.

The sample was blood. The source of these receptors is a boy between 10 and 17 years old in good health. Both conserved end residues are part of each CDR3. A D gene is named only where the DNA matches it firmly. The size entry is marked missing in some rows and otherwise reads once, few, many or a size class.

abundance	v_gene	d_gene	j_gene	len	CDR3aa	CDR3nt
few	TRBV27	.	TRBJ1-5	15	CASSPGVYLGQPQHF	TGTGCCAGCAGCCCAGGGGTCTATCTCGGTCAGCCCCAGCATTTT
few	TRBV7-2	.	TRBJ2-5	15	CASSLIELGRETQYF	TGTGCCAGCAGCTTAATCGAACTAGGCAGGGAGACCCAGTACTTC
.	TRBV20-1	.	TRBJ2-7	14	CSARDVRQGYEQYF	TGCAGTGCTAGAGACGTTCGGCAGGGGTACGAGCAGTACTTC
.	TRBV7-9	TRBD1	TRBJ2-2	15	CASSLRDRGPGELFF	TGTGCCAGCAGCCTAAGGGACAGGGGGCCCGGGGAGCTGTTTTTT
.	TRBV28	TRBD1	TRBJ1-4	13	CATFDRGGEKLFF	TGTGCCACCTTCGACAGGGGTGGGGAAAAACTGTTTTTT
.	TRBV28	.	TRBJ1-5	14	CASSLTGNDQPQHF	TGTGCCAGCAGTTTGACCGGGAACGATCAGCCCCAGCATTTT
.	TRBV15	TRBD1	TRBJ1-5	16	CATSREVGQGGQPQHF	TGTGCCACCAGCAGAGAGGTGGGACAGGGAGGTCAGCCCCAGCATTTT
few	TRBV2	.	TRBJ1-1	13	CASRKGGGTEAFF	TGTGCCAGCAGAAAGGGGGGGGGGACTGAAGCTTTCTTT
.	TRBV10-3	TRBD1	TRBJ2-5	13	CAISIQGEETQYF	TGTGCCATCAGTATCCAGGGGGAAGAGACCCAGTACTTC
.	TRBV9	TRBD1	TRBJ2-5	15	CASSVDRGYQETQYF	TGTGCCAGCAGCGTGGACAGGGGCTATCAAGAGACCCAGTACTTC
.	TRBV6-5	TRBD2	TRBJ2-1	17	CASSYSPTSGIYNEQFF	TGTGCCAGCAGTTACTCGCCCACTAGCGGAATTTACAATGAGCAGTTCTTC
few	TRBV7-3	TRBD1	TRBJ1-1	14	CASSQTGLSTEAFF	TGTGCCAGCAGCCAGACAGGGTTGAGCACTGAAGCTTTCTTT
.	TRBV7-2	TRBD2	TRBJ2-7	14	CASSPSSGTYEQYF	TGTGCCAGCAGCCCATCTAGCGGGACCTACGAGCAGTACTTC
few	TRBV19	.	TRBJ2-1	12	CASSTVGNEQFF	TGTGCCAGTAGTACGGTGGGGAATGAGCAGTTCTTC
.	TRBV11-3	.	TRBJ1-4	16	CASSLEVRPRDDELFF	TGTGCCAGCAGCTTAGAGGTTCGGCCCCGGGACGATGAACTGTTTTTT
.	TRBV10-1	.	TRBJ2-7	15	CASSESGVKGHEQYF	TGCGCCAGCAGTGAGTCGGGGGTTAAGGGCCACGAGCAGTACTTC
few	TRBV29-1	.	TRBJ2-3	14	CSVRSGSSTDTQYF	TGCAGCGTGAGGAGCGGATCTAGCACAGATACGCAGTATTTT
few	TRBV29-1	.	TRBJ2-1	11	CSVGSSNEQFF	TGCAGCGTTGGTTCTAGCAATGAGCAGTTCTTC
few	TRBV4-1	TRBD2	TRBJ2-1	18	CASSQDLSGGRAYNEQFF	TGCGCCAGCAGCCAAGATCTAAGTGGCGGGAGGGCCTACAATGAGCAGTTCTTC
.	TRBV29-1	.	TRBJ2-2	13	CSVAGSNTGELFF	TGCAGCGTTGCAGGCAGCAACACCGGGGAGCTGTTTTTT
.	TRBV29-1	TRBD2	TRBJ2-4	13	CSVGGRNRNIQYF	TGCAGCGTTGGCGGGAGAAATAGAAACATTCAGTACTTC
.	TRBV7-2	.	TRBJ2-2	12	CASSSGIGELFF	TGTGCCAGCAGCTCGGGGATCGGGGAGCTGTTTTTT
.	TRBV7-9	.	TRBJ1-2	14	CASSSGTSGYGYTF	TGTGCCAGCAGCTCCGGGACCTCGGGCTATGGCTACACCTTC
.	TRBV4-1	.	TRBJ1-4	17	CASSQDSSAGYNEKLFF	TGCGCCAGCAGCCAAGACTCCTCGGCAGGGTATAATGAAAAACTGTTTTTT
.	TRBV20-1	TRBD2	TRBJ2-3	19	CSARWGGEAALPSTDTQYF	TGCAGTGCTAGATGGGGGGGTGAGGCAGCCCTCCCTAGCACAGATACGCAGTATTTT
few	TRBV7-9	TRBD2	TRBJ2-3	18	CASSDFVRTSVDEDTQYF	TGTGCCAGCAGCGATTTCGTCCGGACTAGCGTTGATGAAGATACGCAGTATTTT
few	TRBV6-2/TRBV6-3	TRBD2	TRBJ2-1	17	CASSYTVAGSSYNEQFF	TGTGCCAGCAGTTACACGGTAGCGGGGAGCTCCTACAATGAGCAGTTCTTC